This is a list of T cell receptor beta chains from one sample in a study of T cell repertoires in cytomegalovirus infection. TCRdb independently ran MiXCR on the reads; one entry per CDR3 protein. This table holds approximately 240,000 distinct CDR3 sequences, about 12% found once. The sequencing input was PBMCs. The receptor set was obtained from a human donor in good health (CMV status not recorded). Some clones in this sample may be carry-over from other donors' samples. CDR3s include the opening cysteine and the closing phenylalanine or tryptophan. The D gene is left open where the match is weak. Clone size appears in some rows only: once, few, many, or a class for an expanded clone.

d_call	v_call	clone_size	j_call	cdr3_aa	cdr3_nt
TRBD1	TRBV28	many	TRBJ1-2	CASSSRDRGYTF	TGTGCCAGCAGCTCCCGGGACAGGGGCTACACCTTC
.	TRBV7-2	many	TRBJ1-2	CASSPFGTAVIGYTF	TGTGCCAGCAGCCCCTTTGGGACGGCGGTAATTGGCTACACCTTC
.	TRBV28	many	TRBJ2-7	CASSFDEREREPEQYF	TGTGCCAGCAGTTTCGACGAACGGGAAAGGGAGCCTGAGCAGTACTTC
TRBD2	TRBV6-6	many	TRBJ2-2	CASSRTSGGENTGELFF	TGTGCCAGCAGTCGGACTAGCGGGGGTGAGAACACCGGGGAGCTGTTTTTT
.	TRBV7-8	many	TRBJ1-1	CASSLWGLNTEAFF	TGTGCCAGCAGCTTGTGGGGACTGAACACTGAAGCTTTCTTT
.	TRBV7-2	many	TRBJ2-5	CASSRGEAQETQYF	TGTGCCAGCAGCCGAGGGGAGGCCCAAGAGACCCAGTACTTC
TRBD1	TRBV7-9	many	TRBJ1-2	CASSLRDRTRWLTF	TGTGCCAGCAGCCTCCGGGACAGGACCCGCTGGTTAACCTTC
.	TRBV4-2	few	TRBJ2-7	CASSFLPSRSSYEQYF	TGTGCCAGCAGCTTCCTACCTTCCAGGAGCTCCTACGAGCAGTACTTC
.	TRBV7-3	many	TRBJ2-6	CASSLRQAGANVLTF	TGTGCCAGCAGCCTTCGACAGGCTGGGGCCAACGTCCTGACTTTC
.	TRBV9	.	TRBJ2-3	CASSAAESTDTQYF	TGTGCCAGCAGCGCAGCGGAATCCACAGATACGCAGTATTTT
.	TRBV19	many	TRBJ2-1	CASSKTGRASPMIF	TGTGCCAGTAGTAAAACGGGGCGAGCCTCCCCGATGATCTTC
.	TRBV4-1	.	TRBJ1-1	CASSQVLTTVNTEAFF	TGCGCCAGCAGCCAAGTTCTTACTACGGTGAACACTGAAGCTTTCTTT
TRBD2	TRBV29-1	.	TRBJ2-3	CSVSSGATDTQYF	TGCAGCGTGAGTAGCGGGGCCACAGATACGCAGTATTTT
.	TRBV11-2	few	TRBJ2-3	CASSLDRSVDTQYF	TGTGCCAGCAGCTTAGATCGCTCCGTAGATACGCAGTATTTT
.	TRBV7-2	many	TRBJ1-5	CASSLRSLDQPQHF	TGTGCCAGCAGCTTAAGGTCTTTGGATCAGCCCCAGCATTTT
.	TRBV19	.	TRBJ1-3	CASTPYLTSGNTIYF	TGTGCCAGTACCCCTTATCTCACTTCTGGAAACACCATATATTTT
.	TRBV19	few	TRBJ1-5	CASQNTFYSNQPQHF	TGTGCCAGCCAAAACACCTTTTATAGCAATCAGCCCCAGCATTTT
.	TRBV12-3/TRBV12-4	many	TRBJ2-1	CASSSPRTGRQANEQFF	TGTGCCAGCAGTTCCCCACGAACAGGACGTCAAGCAAATGAGCAGTTCTTC
.	TRBV2	many	TRBJ1-6	CASSVESGPLHF	TGTGCCAGCAGTGTGGAATCTGGACCCCTCCACTTT
.	TRBV20-1	.	TRBJ2-1	CSARDGALPYNEQFF	TGCAGTGCTAGAGATGGGGCTCTCCCCTACAATGAGCAGTTCTTC
.	TRBV7-8	many	TRBJ2-7	CASTPLYQGGYEQYF	TGTGCCAGCACCCCTCTCTACCAGGGGGGTTACGAGCAGTACTTC
.	TRBV7-9	few	TRBJ2-2	CASSPDVLKTGELFF	TGTGCCAGCAGCCCCGATGTCCTCAAGACCGGGGAGCTGTTTTTT
.	TRBV7-2	many	TRBJ2-5	CASSLVSAQETQYF	TGTGCCAGCAGCTTAGTCTCTGCTCAAGAGACCCAGTACTTC
.	TRBV5-1	.	TRBJ1-1	CATSDGAFPTEAFF	TGCGCCACTTCGGACGGAGCATTTCCCACTGAAGCTTTCTTT